These 2 T cell receptor beta chains came from one sample sequenced in a study of CD8 T cells in Susac syndrome. Random hexamers served to reverse transcribe roughly 0.45 to 1 ug RNA. TCRdb re-analysed the immunoSEQ multiplex PCR reads in MiXCR, keeping a single row per CDR3 protein. The sample lists about 49,000 distinct CDR3 sequences, more than 85% occurring once. Material: CD8+ T cells from PBMCs. These TCRs come from a human donor in good health.

The CDR3 bases are TGCAGTGCGGACAGGGGGAGAAGCTACGAGCAGTACTTC. Amino acid sequence: CSADRGRSYEQYF. The chain links TRBV20-1 to TRBJ2-7, with 10 bases identical to TRBD1. With V trimmed by 6 bases and J by 3 bases, 5 bases remained unmatched. Germline CDR1 DFQATT, CDR2 SNEGSKA (reference sequence). CDR3 size: 13 residues.

The chain uses TRBV27 and TRBJ2-1; D unresolved. Germline CDR1 is MNHEY and CDR2 is SMNVEV (reference sequence). Trimming stripped 6 bases from V and 5 bases from J, with 14 bases between. The CDR3 runs 14 residues. In DNA form, the CDR3 reads TGTGCCAGCAGCCCGGTCCCAAACGACAATGAGCAGTTCTTC. It is translated as CASSPVPNDNEQFF.